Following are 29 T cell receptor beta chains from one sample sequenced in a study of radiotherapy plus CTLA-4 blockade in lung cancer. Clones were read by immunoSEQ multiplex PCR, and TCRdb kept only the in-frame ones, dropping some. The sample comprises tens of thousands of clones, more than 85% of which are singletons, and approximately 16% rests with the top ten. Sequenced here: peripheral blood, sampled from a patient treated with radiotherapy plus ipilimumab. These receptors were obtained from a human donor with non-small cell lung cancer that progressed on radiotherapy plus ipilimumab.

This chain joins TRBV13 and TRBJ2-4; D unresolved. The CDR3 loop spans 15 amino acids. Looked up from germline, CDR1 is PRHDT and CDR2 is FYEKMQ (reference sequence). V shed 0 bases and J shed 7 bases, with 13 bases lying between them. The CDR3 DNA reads TGTGCCAGCAGCTTAGGGGCGACCAACGGGAACATTCAGTACTTC. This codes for CASSLGATNGNIQYF.

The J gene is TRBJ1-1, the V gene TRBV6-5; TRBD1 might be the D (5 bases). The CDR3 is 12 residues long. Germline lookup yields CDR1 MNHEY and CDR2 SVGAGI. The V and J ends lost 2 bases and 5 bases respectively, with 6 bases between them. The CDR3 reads CASSYGGTEAFF. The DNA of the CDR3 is TGTGCCAGCAGTTACGGGGGAACTGAAGCTTTCTTT.

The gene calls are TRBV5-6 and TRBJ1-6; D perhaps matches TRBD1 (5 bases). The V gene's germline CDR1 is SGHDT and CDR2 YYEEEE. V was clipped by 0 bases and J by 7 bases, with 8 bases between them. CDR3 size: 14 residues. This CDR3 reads CASSLVTGNSPLHF. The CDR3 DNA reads TGTGCCAGCAGCTTGGTCACAGGCAATTCACCCCTCCACTTT.

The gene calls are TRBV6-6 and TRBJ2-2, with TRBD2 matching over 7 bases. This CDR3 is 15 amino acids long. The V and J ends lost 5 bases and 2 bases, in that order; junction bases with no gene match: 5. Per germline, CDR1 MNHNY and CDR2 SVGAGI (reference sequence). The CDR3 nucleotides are TGTGCCAGCAGTGGCGGGACTACAAACACCGGGGAGCTGTTTTTT. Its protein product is CASSGGTTNTGELFF.

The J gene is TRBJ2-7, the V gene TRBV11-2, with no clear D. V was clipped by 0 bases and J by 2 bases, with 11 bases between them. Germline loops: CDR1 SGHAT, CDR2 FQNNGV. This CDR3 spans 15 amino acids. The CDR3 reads CASSLERRTPYEQYF. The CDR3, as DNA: TGTGCCAGCAGCTTAGAGCGACGGACCCCCTACGAGCAGTACTTC.

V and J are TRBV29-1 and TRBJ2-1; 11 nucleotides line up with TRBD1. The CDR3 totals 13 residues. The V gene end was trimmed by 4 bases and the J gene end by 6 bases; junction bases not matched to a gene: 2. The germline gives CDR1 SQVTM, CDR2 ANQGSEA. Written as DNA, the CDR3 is TGCAGCGTTGCTGGGACAGGGGGCAATGAGCAGTTCTTC. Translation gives CSVAGTGGNEQFF.

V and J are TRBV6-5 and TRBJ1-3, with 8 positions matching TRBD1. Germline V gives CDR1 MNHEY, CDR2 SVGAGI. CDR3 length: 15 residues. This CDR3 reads CAGQGKALLGNTIYF. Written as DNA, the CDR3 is TGTGCTGGACAGGGCAAAGCTCTACTAGGGAACACCATATATTTT.

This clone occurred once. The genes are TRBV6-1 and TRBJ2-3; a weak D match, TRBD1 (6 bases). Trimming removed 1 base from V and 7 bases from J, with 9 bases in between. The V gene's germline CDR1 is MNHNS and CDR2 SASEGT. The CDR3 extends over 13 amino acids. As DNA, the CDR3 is TGTGCCAGCAGTGAAGGGACAGCCTATACGCAGTATTTT. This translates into CASSEGTAYTQYF.

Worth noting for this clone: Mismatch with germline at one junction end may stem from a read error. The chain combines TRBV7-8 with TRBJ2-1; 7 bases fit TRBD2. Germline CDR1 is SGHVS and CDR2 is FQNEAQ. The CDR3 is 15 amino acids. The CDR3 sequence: CASSLAGHSYNEQFF. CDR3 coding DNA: TGTGCCAGCAGTTTAGCGGGTCACTCCTACAATGAGCAGTTCTTC. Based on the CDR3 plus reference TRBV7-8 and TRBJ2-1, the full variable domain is GAGVSQSPRYKVAKRGQDVALRCDPISGHVSLFWYQQALGQGPEFLTYFQNEAQLDKSGLPSDRFFAERPEGSVSTLKIQRTQQEDSAVYLCASSLAGHSYNEQFFGPGTRLTVL.

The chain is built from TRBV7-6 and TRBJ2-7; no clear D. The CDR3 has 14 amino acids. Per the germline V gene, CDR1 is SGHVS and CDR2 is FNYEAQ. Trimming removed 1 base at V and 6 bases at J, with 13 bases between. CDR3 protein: CASSLGRLPAEQYF. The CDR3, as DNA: TGTGCCAGCAGCTTAGGCCGTCTCCCCGCCGAGCAGTACTTC. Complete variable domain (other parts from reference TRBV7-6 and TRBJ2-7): GAGVSQSPRYKVTKRGQDVALRCDPISGHVSLYWYRQALGQGPEFLTYFNYEAQQDKSGLPNDRFSAERPEGSISTLTIQRTEQRDSAMYRCASSLGRLPAEQYFGPGTRLTVT.

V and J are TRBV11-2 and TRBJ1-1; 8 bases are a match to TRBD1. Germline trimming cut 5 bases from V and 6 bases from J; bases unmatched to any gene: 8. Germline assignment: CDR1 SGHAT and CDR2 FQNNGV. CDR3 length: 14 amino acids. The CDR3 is CASSPPTGVPEAFF. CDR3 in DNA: TGTGCCAGCAGCCCGCCGACAGGGGTCCCTGAAGCTTTCTTT.

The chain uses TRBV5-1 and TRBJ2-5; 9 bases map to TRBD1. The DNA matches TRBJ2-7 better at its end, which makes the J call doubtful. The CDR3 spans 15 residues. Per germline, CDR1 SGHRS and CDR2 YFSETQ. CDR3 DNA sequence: TGCGCCAGCAGCTTGGGGACAGGGGACACCTACGAGCAGTACTTC. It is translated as CASSLGTGDTYEQYF.

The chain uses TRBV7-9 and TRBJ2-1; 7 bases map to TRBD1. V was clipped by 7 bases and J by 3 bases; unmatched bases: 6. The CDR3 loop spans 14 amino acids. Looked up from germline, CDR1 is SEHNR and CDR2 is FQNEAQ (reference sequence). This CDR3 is CASNLGTVYNEQFF. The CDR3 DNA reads TGTGCCAGCAACTTGGGGACAGTCTACAATGAGCAGTTCTTC.

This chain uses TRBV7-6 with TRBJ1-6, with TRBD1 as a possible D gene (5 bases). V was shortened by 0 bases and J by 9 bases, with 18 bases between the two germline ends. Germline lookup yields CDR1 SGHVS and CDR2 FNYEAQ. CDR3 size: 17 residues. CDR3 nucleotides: TGTGCCAGCAGCTTAGCGTTACAGGCGGAACGTCGTTCACCCCTCCACTTT. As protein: CASSLALQAERRSPLHF.

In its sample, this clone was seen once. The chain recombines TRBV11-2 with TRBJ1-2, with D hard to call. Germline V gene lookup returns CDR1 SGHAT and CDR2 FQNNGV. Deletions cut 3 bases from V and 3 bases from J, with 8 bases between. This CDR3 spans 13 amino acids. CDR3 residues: CASSLTGDYGYTF. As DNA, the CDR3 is TGTGCCAGCAGCTTGACCGGGGACTATGGCTACACCTTC. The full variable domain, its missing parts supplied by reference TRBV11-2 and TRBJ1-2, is EAGVAQSPRYKIIEKRQSVAFWCNPISGHATLYWYQQILGQGPKLLIQFQNNGVVDDSQLPKDRFSAERLKGVDSTLKIQPAKLEDSAVYLCASSLTGDYGYTFGSGTRLTVV.

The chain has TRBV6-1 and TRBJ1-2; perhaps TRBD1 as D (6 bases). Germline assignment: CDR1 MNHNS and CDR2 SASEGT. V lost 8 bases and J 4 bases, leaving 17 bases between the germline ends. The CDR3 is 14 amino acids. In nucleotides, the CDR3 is TGTGCCAGCCGAGACCGGGACACCATCTATGGCTACACCTTC. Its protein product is CASRDRDTIYGYTF.

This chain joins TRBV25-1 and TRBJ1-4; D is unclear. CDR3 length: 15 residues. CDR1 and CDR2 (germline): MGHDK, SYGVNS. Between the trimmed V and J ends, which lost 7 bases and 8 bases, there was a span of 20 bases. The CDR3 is CASTQVTPFPEKLFF. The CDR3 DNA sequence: TGTGCCAGCACCCAGGTTACCCCCTTTCCGGAAAAACTGTTTTTT. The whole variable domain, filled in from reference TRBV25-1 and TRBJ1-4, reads EADIYQTPRYLVIGTGKKITLECSQTMGHDKMYWYQQDPGMELHLIHYSYGVNSTEKGDLSSESTVSRIRTEHFPLTLESARPSHTSQYLCASTQVTPFPEKLFFGSGTQLSVL.

The CDR3 is CASSPQVHEQYF. In DNA, the CDR3 is TGTGCCAGCAGTCCTCAGGTCCACGAGCAGTACTTC. The chain has TRBV6-6 and TRBJ2-7; D is unclear. V was trimmed by 5 bases and J by 5 bases, leaving 10 bases between them. Per germline, CDR1 MNHNY and CDR2 SVGAGI (reference sequence). The CDR3 contains 12 residues.

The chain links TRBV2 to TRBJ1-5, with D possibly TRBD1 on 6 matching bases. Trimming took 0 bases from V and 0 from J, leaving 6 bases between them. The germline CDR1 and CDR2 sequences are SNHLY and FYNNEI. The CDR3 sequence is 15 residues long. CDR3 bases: TGTGCCAGCAGTGAAGCGGGACATAGCAATCAGCCCCAGCATTTT. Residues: CASSEAGHSNQPQHF.

The CDR3 region is CASSRPVMNTGELFF. CDR3 nucleotides: TGTGCCAGCAGCCGCCCGGTTATGAACACCGGGGAGCTGTTTTTT. The rearrangement uses TRBV5-6 and TRBJ2-2; D gene unclear. Trimming cost V 4 bases and J 1 base, with 11 bases left between them. The CDR3 contains 15 residues. Germline V gene data show CDR1 as SGHDT and CDR2 as YYEEEE. The full variable domain, its missing parts supplied by reference TRBV5-6 and TRBJ2-2, is DAGVTQSPTHLIKTRGQQVTLRCSPKSGHDTVSWYQQALGQGPQFIFQYYEEEERQRGNFPDRFSGHQFPNYSSELNVNALLLGDSALYLCASSRPVMNTGELFFGEGSRLTVL.

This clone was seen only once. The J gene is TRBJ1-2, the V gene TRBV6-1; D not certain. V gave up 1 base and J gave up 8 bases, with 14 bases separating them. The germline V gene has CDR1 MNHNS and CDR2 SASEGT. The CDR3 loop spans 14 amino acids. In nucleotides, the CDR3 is TGTGCCAGCAGTGAAGTCCTGGGCCCTGTCGGCTACACCTTC. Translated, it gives CASSEVLGPVGYTF.

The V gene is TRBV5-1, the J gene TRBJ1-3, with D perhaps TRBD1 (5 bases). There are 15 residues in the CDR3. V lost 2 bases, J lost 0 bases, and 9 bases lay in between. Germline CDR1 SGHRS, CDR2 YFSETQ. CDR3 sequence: CASSLGASSGNTIYF. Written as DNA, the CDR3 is TGCGCCAGCAGCTTAGGGGCGAGCTCTGGAAACACCATATATTTT.

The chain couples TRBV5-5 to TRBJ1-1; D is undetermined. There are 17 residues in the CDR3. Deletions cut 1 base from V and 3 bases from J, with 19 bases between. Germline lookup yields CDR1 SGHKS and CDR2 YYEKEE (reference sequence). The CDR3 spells CASSLSTVIRFDTEAFF. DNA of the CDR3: TGTGCCAGCAGCTTGTCTACAGTGATTCGGTTCGACACTGAAGCTTTCTTT.

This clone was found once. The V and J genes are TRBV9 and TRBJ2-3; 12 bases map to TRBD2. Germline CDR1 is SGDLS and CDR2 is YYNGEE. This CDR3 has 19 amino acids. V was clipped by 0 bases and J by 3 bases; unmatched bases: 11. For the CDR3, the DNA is TGTGCCAGCAGCGTAGTACTAGCGGGAGGTGCGCAACGTACAGATACGCAGTATTTT. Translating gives CASSVVLAGGAQRTDTQYF.

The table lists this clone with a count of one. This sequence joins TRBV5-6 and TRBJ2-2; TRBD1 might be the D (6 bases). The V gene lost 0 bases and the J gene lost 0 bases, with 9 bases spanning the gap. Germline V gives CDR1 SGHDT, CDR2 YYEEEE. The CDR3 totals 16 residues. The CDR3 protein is CASSLDRASNTGELFF. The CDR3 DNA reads TGTGCCAGCAGCTTGGACAGGGCCTCGAACACCGGGGAGCTGTTTTTT.

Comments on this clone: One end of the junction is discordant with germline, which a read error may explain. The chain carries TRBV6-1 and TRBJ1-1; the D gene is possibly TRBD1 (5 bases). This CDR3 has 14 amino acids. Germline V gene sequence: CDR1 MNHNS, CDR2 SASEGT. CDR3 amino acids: CASREGHGDTEAFF. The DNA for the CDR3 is TGTGCCAGCAGGGAAGGACATGGGGACACTGAAGCTTTCTTT.

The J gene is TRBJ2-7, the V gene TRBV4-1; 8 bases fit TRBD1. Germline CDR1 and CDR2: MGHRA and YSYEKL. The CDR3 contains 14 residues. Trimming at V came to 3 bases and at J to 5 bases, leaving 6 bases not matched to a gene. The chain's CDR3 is CASSHRTGPHEQYF. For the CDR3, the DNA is TGCGCCAGCAGCCACAGGACAGGGCCCCACGAGCAGTACTTC.

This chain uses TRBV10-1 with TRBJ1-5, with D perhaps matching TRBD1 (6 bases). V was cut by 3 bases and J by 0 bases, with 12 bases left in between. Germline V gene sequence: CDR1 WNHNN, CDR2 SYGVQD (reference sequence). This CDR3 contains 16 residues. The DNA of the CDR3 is TGCGCCAGCAGTGATGAACAGGGTAGTAGCAATCAGCCCCAGCATTTT. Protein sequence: CASSDEQGSSNQPQHF.

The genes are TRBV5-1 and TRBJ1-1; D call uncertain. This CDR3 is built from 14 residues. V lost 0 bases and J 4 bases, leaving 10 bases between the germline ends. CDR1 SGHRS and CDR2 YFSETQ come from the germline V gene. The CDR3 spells CASSLGTTVTEAFF. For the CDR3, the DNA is TGCGCCAGCAGCTTGGGCACAACAGTCACTGAAGCTTTCTTT.